This record looks at one TCR beta chain sequence and its context. Its specificity is not known. Here immunoSEQ multiplex PCR was the method, and the copy in TCRdb shows in-frame clones only, minus some. The data show some 130,000 clones, just over 90% seen once. This record belongs to a study of T cell responses to AZD1222 COVID-19 vaccine. Overall study: Pooling of second doses given at about 4 or about 12 weeks was done.

Findings and limits, study-wide: Donors were largely white British and mainly female; clonal diversity was possibly underestimated. Reportedly, nearly half of unique spike TCRs recognized epitopes outside B.1.351/B.1.1.7 mutations. In all cases, repertoires were sampled only after the peak T cell response.

Germline CDR1 GTSNPN, CDR2 SVGIG (reference sequence). The CDR3 is 14 residues long. The trim removed 3 bases at V and 1 base at J, leaving 5 bases unmatched. The sequence was collected from an adult in good health. Sequenced here: peripheral blood, sampled on day 0 of AZD1222 vaccination. The chain uses TRBV30 and TRBJ1-1, with 7 bases fitting TRBD1. CDR3 residues: CAWSGGTANTEAFF. In DNA, the CDR3 is TGTGCCTGGAGCGGGGGGACAGCGAACACTGAAGCTTTCTTT.